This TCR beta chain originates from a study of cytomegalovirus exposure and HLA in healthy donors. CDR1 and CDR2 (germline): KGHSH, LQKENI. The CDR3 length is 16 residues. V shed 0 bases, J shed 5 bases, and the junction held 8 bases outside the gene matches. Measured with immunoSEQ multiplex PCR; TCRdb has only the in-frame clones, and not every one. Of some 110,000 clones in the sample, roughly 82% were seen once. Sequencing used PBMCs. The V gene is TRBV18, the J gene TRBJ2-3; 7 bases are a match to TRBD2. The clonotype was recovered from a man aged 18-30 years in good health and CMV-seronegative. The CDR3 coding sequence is TGTGCCAGCTCACCACCGGGACTGGCGGGGGTAGATACGCAGTATTTT. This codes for CASSPPGLAGVDTQYF.